This TCR beta chain emerged from a study of Ad26.COV2.S vaccination and SARS-CoV-2 variants. Study results and limitations: In TCR breadth and depth analyses, total T cell responses may have been underestimated. After vaccination, reports described spike-specific CD8+ and CD4+ T cell responses as showing substantial breadth. The study found higher spike-specific TCR breadth in vaccine than placebo recipients. Recipients of vaccine and of placebo showed similar breadth of their non-spike TCR repertoires.

A single count supports this clone. Its antigen is not known. The germline gives CDR1 ENHRY, CDR2 SYGVKD. Trimming stripped 6 bases from V and 5 bases from J, with 11 bases between. This CDR3 spans 12 amino acids. Repertoires were generated with immunoSEQ multiplex PCR, while TCRdb's copy carries only in-frame clones and drops some. The table lists 180,000 or so clones, around nine tenths of them singletons. The sequence came from a human donor who had recovered from COVID-19. The J gene is TRBJ2-7, the V gene TRBV10-3; D is unclear. Material: peripheral blood, obtained after recovery from COVID-19. CDR3 sequence: CAIRPGPHEQYF. The CDR3 DNA reads as TGTGCCATCAGACCCGGACCCCACGAGCAGTACTTC.